This T cell receptor beta chain came from a study of blood T cell repertoires in COVID-19. Study in general: In each case, the material was cDNA or gDNA derived from T cells, B-cell-depleted T cells, or PBMCs.

Original methodology: Reference gene primers were amplified, and this amplification served to estimate nucleated cell counts. Using immunoSEQ multiplex PCR, the repertoire was profiled, and TCRdb retains in-frame clones only, with some absent. V, J and clone size reflect that table, while D and trimming were determined from the DNA. The sample has roughly 300,000 clones; roughly 90% are singletons. Germline CDR1 MNHEY, CDR2 SMNVEV (reference sequence). The CDR3 has 18 amino acids. Trimming cost V 2 bases and J 5 bases; bases outside gene matches: 13. This clone showed up just a few times. The chain employs TRBV27 and TRBJ2-7; 12 nucleotides line up with TRBD2. The sequence was obtained from a man in his late teens or twenties who had recovered from COVID-19. The sample consisted of peripheral blood. CDR3 sequence reads: CASSLRGLRLAGDNEQYF. Written as DNA, the CDR3 is TGTGCCAGCAGTTTAAGGGGGCTTCGACTAGCGGGAGATAACGAGCAGTACTTC.